The 27 T cell receptor beta chains below come from one sample, sequenced in a study of tumor-infiltrating lymphocytes in localized non-small cell lung cancer. Some clones are missing from TCRdb's copy, which holds only in-frame ones; the method was immunoSEQ multiplex PCR. The sample has about 12,000 clones; 86% are singletons. The sample was lung tumor tissue. Receptors were obtained from a human donor with non-small cell lung cancer.

V gene TRBV7-9 combines with J gene TRBJ2-5, with 9 bases aligning to TRBD1. CDR1 and CDR2 from the germline V gene are SEHNR and FQNEAQ (reference sequence). V lost 1 base to trimming and J lost 3 bases; unmatched junction nucleotides: 6. The CDR3 length is 16 residues. CDR3 amino acids: CASSLDWGQGEETQYF. The CDR3 DNA follows: TGTGCCAGCAGCTTAGACTGGGGACAGGGAGAAGAGACCCAGTACTTC.

CDR3 in amino acids: CASGTERNYGYTF. The CDR3 DNA sequence: TGTGCCAGCGGGACAGAGCGTAACTATGGCTACACCTTC. The gene calls are TRBV28 and TRBJ1-2; 7 nucleotides match TRBD1. The CDR3 spans 13 residues. Looked up from germline, CDR1 is MDHEN and CDR2 is SYDVKM. V was pared by 8 bases and J by 1 base, with 4 bases of the junction left unmatched.

This sequence joins TRBV29-1 and TRBJ1-1; a possible D gene is TRBD1 (6 bases). The V end was cut by 6 bases, the J end by 1 base, with 18 bases between. Looked up from germline, CDR1 is SQVTM and CDR2 is ANQGSEA. The CDR3 covers 15 residues. CDR3 in amino acids: CSVMEAGAANTEAFF. The CDR3 DNA sequence: TGCAGCGTGATGGAGGCGGGGGCGGCGAACACTGAAGCTTTCTTT.

The chain uses TRBV9 and TRBJ2-3; TRBD2 agrees at 8 bases. With V trimmed by 4 bases and J by 2 bases, 6 bases remained unmatched. The CDR3 length is 15 residues. The germline V gene encodes CDR1 SGDLS and CDR2 YYNGEE. CDR3 coding DNA: TGTGCCAGCAGCCGAGCGGGAGATCACACAGATACGCAGTATTTT. Translation: CASSRAGDHTDTQYF. Full variable domain (outside the CDR3, taken from reference TRBV9 and TRBJ2-3): DSGVTQTPKHLITATGQRVTLRCSPRSGDLSVYWYQQSLDQGLQFLIQYYNGEERAKGNILERFSAQQFPDLHSELNLSSLELGDSALYFCASSRAGDHTDTQYFGPGTRLTVL.

The J gene is TRBJ1-1, the V gene TRBV7-9; TRBD1 agrees at 9 bases. The CDR3 length is 17 residues. CDR1 SEHNR and CDR2 FQNEAQ come from the germline V gene (reference sequence). With V trimmed by 5 bases and J by 0 bases, 10 bases remained unmatched. CDR3 sequence: CASSGRDRDFMNTEAFF. The CDR3 DNA reads TGTGCCAGCAGCGGAAGGGACAGGGATTTCATGAACACTGAAGCTTTCTTT.

This rearrangement joins TRBV4-2 to TRBJ2-3; D might be TRBD2 (5 bases). This CDR3 has 20 residues. The germline V and J ends were trimmed by 0 bases and 2 bases, with 24 bases remaining between them. The germline gives CDR1 LGHNA, CDR2 YNFKEQ. The CDR3 protein is CASSQEANNGGAGHTDTQYF. The CDR3 DNA follows: TGTGCCAGCAGCCAAGAGGCTAACAACGGTGGCGCGGGCCACACAGATACGCAGTATTTT.

V and J are TRBV7-2 and TRBJ2-7, with 13 bases that match TRBD2. There are 15 residues in the CDR3. V trimming: 5 bases; J trimming: 3 bases; junction bases outside the gene matches: 4. CDR1 is SGHTA and CDR2 is FQGNSA in the germline V gene. The CDR3, as DNA: TGTGCCAGCAGCCTAGGACTAGCGGGAGTCTACGAGCAGTACTTC. It yields the protein CASSLGLAGVYEQYF.

The V and J genes are TRBV30 and TRBJ1-1, with 8 bases aligning to TRBD1. Germline CDR1 and CDR2: GTSNPN and SVGIG (reference sequence). CDR3 size: 16 residues. V was clipped by 1 base and J by 1 base; unmatched bases: 8. The CDR3, as DNA: TGTGCCTGGAGTGGCGATGAGACAGGGGCGAACACTGAAGCTTTCTTT. The encoded protein is CAWSGDETGANTEAFF.

The CDR3 coding sequence is TGTGCCAGCAGGGAATGGGAACTAGCGGGAGGTATAGGCGAGCAGTACTTC. Protein sequence: CASREWELAGGIGEQYF. The rearrangement uses TRBV6-1 and TRBJ2-7; 12 bases are a match to TRBD2. This CDR3 is 17 amino acids long. The germline CDR1 and CDR2 sequences are MNHNS and SASEGT. V lost 6 bases to trimming and J lost 6 bases; unmatched junction nucleotides: 15.

This chain links TRBV19 with TRBJ2-7, with TRBD1 matching 7 bases. The V gene end was trimmed by 6 bases and the J gene end by 2 bases; junction bases not matched to a gene: 4. This CDR3 is built from 13 residues. Germline assignment: CDR1 LNHDA and CDR2 SQIVND (reference sequence). The CDR3 sequence is CASRGQGAYEQYF. The CDR3 coding sequence is TGTGCCAGTAGGGGGCAGGGGGCCTACGAGCAGTACTTC.

The rearrangement uses TRBV10-2 and TRBJ2-7; 9 bases map to TRBD1. The CDR3 length is 14 residues. Per germline, CDR1 WSHSY and CDR2 SAAADI. V gave up 6 bases and J gave up 9 bases; unmatched junction bases: 12. CDR3 amino acids: CASSLRDRARAQYF. DNA for the CDR3: TGCGCCAGCAGCCTCCGGGACAGGGCAAGGGCGCAGTACTTC.

This clone was detected a few times. The chain combines TRBV15 with TRBJ2-7; possibly TRBD1 or TRBD2 for D (7 bases each). This CDR3 spans 17 amino acids. Deletions cut 0 bases from V and 2 bases from J, with 17 bases between. The germline CDR1 and CDR2 sequences are LNHNV and YYDKDF (reference sequence). The CDR3 reads CATSRDPDAGGAYEQYF. The CDR3, as DNA: TGTGCCACCAGCAGAGATCCCGACGCAGGGGGGGCCTACGAGCAGTACTTC.

The CDR3, as DNA: TGTGCCAGCAGAAAGAACACCGGGGAGCTGTTTTTT. It translates to CASRKNTGELFF. The chain joins TRBV6-5 to TRBJ2-2; no clear D. This CDR3 region has 12 residues. In germline, CDR1 is MNHEY, CDR2 SVGAGI. Trimming shortened V by 6 bases and J by 1 base, and 3 bases separated the two germline ends.

This chain links TRBV2 with TRBJ2-7; D not certain. V gave up 6 bases and J gave up 0 bases, with 6 bases separating them. CDR3 length: 12 residues. Per germline, CDR1 SNHLY and CDR2 FYNNEI. The CDR3 bases are TGTGCCAGCAGATGGGACTCCTACGAGCAGTACTTC. Its translation: CASRWDSYEQYF. Using reference TRBV2 and TRBJ2-7 for the parts outside the CDR3, the full variable domain is EPEVTQTPSHQVTQMGQEVILRCVPISNHLYFYWYRQILGQKVEFLVSFYNNEISEKSEIFDDQFSVERPDGSNFTLKIRSTKLEDSAMYFCASRWDSYEQYFGPGTRLTVT.

The chain is built from TRBV5-4 and TRBJ1-1, with D possibly matching TRBD1 (5 bases). The germline V gene encodes CDR1 SGHNT and CDR2 YYREEE (reference sequence). This CDR3 spans 13 amino acids. Trimming took off 3 bases at V and 4 bases at J, with 10 bases between the two ends. The CDR3 is CASSSTRVTEAFF. The DNA for the CDR3 is TGTGCCAGCAGCTCGACCAGGGTCACTGAAGCTTTCTTT.

The chain links TRBV2 to TRBJ2-3; D might be TRBD2 (6 bases). This CDR3 has 11 residues. Germline V gene sequence: CDR1 SNHLY, CDR2 FYNNEI. V lost 3 bases, J lost 8 bases, and 6 bases lay in between. CDR3 sequence (DNA): TGTGCCAGCAGTGAGGGAGGTACGCAGTATTTT. As protein: CASSEGGTQYF. Full variable domain (missing parts from reference TRBV2 and TRBJ2-3): EPEVTQTPSHQVTQMGQEVILRCVPISNHLYFYWYRQILGQKVEFLVSFYNNEISEKSEIFDDQFSVERPDGSNFTLKIRSTKLEDSAMYFCASSEGGTQYFGPGTRLTVL.

The chain has TRBV5-1 and TRBJ2-3, with 7 bases aligning to TRBD1. Germline V lookup: CDR1 SGHRS, CDR2 YFSETQ. The CDR3 is 13 amino acids. Trimming took 3 bases from V and 3 from J; bases not matched to a gene: 1. The CDR3 DNA reads TGCGCCAGCAGCTCACAGGGGACAGATACGCAGTATTTT. It yields the protein CASSSQGTDTQYF.

This chain connects TRBV28 to TRBJ1-5; the D gene is possibly TRBD1 (5 bases). The germline V and J ends were trimmed by 5 bases and 5 bases, with 13 bases remaining between them. This CDR3 comprises 14 residues. The germline V gene encodes CDR1 MDHEN and CDR2 SYDVKM. The CDR3 here is CASSPSLGDQPQHF. The CDR3 DNA reads as TGTGCCAGCAGTCCATCCTTAGGGGATCAGCCCCAGCATTTT.

The V gene is TRBV30, the J gene TRBJ2-1; 8 bases fit TRBD2. The CDR3 spans 13 residues. The V gene end was trimmed by 0 bases and the J gene end by 5 bases; junction bases not matched to a gene: 0. The germline CDR1 and CDR2 sequences are GTSNPN and SVGIG (reference sequence). CDR3 coding DNA: TGTGCCTGGAGTGTGGGACTAGACAATGAGCAGTTCTTC. It codes for CAWSVGLDNEQFF.

V usage is TRBV9 and J usage is TRBJ2-5; 9 positions match TRBD1. Per the germline V gene, CDR1 is SGDLS and CDR2 is YYNGEE. CDR3 size: 15 residues. V lost 0 bases and J lost 5; bases outside the gene matches: 5. The chain's CDR3 is CASSVDRGQEETQYF. CDR3 DNA sequence: TGTGCCAGCAGCGTAGACAGGGGGCAAGAGGAGACCCAGTACTTC.

The rearrangement joins TRBV10-2 to TRBJ2-2; 14 positions match TRBD2. The germline V gene encodes CDR1 WSHSY and CDR2 SAAADI. V lost 5 bases and J lost 5; bases outside the gene matches: 4. This CDR3 comprises 16 residues. In DNA form, the CDR3 reads TGCGCCAGCAGTCCACGGACTAGCGGGAGGACCGGGGAGCTGTTTTTT. Amino acid sequence: CASSPRTSGRTGELFF.

V gene TRBV4-2 combines with J gene TRBJ2-1; D possibly corresponds to TRBD2 (6 bases). This CDR3 has 17 residues. Between the trimmed V and J ends, which lost 1 base and 1 base, there was a span of 14 bases. Germline CDR1 LGHNA, CDR2 YNFKEQ. The CDR3, as DNA: TGTGCCAGCAGCCAAGTAAGGGGCGGGACTTCCTACAATGAGCAGTTCTTC. Its translation is CASSQVRGGTSYNEQFF.

J is TRBJ2-7 and V is TRBV30, with 7 bases matching TRBD2. Germline assignment: CDR1 GTSNPN and CDR2 SVGIG (reference sequence). V trimming: 5 bases; J trimming: 5 bases; junction bases outside the gene matches: 12. CDR3 length: 14 residues. Here the CDR3 reads CAWGLRLAGDEQYF. As DNA, the CDR3 is TGTGCCTGGGGACTCCGACTAGCCGGCGACGAGCAGTACTTC. Filled out from reference TRBV30 and TRBJ2-7, the complete variable domain reads SQTIHQWPATLVQPVGSPLSLECTVEGTSNPNLYWYRQAAGRGLQLLFYSVGIGQISSEVPQNLSASRPQDRQFILSSKKLLLSDSGFYLCAWGLRLAGDEQYFGPGTRLTVT.

The genes are TRBV7-2 and TRBJ1-1, with a possible D match to TRBD1 (5 bases). The CDR3 covers 15 residues. CDR1 SGHTA and CDR2 FQGNSA come from the germline V gene. V lost 1 base to trimming and J lost 4 bases, with 13 bases between them. In DNA form, the CDR3 reads TGTGCCAGCAGCTTAGATATCAGGGTCGGCACTGAAGCTTTCTTT. Translation: CASSLDIRVGTEAFF.

This chain links TRBV10-3 with TRBJ2-6, with D possibly TRBD2 on 6 matching bases. Germline values: CDR1 ENHRY, CDR2 SYGVKD. V was trimmed by 4 bases and J by 2 bases, leaving 15 bases between them. The CDR3 totals 17 residues. In DNA, the CDR3 is TGTGCCATCAGTGTGAGGACTAAGACGGCTGGGGCCAACGTCCTGACTTTC. Translating it yields CAISVRTKTAGANVLTF.

The V call is TRBV19, the J call TRBJ2-7; 10 bases line up with TRBD1. The CDR3 extends over 12 amino acids. Looked up from germline, CDR1 is LNHDA and CDR2 is SQIVND (reference sequence). CDR3 sequence reads: CASGTGVFEQYF. The CDR3 region has the DNA TGTGCTTCCGGGACAGGGGTTTTCGAGCAGTACTTC.

This chain links TRBV5-1 with TRBJ1-1, with 9 bases matching TRBD1. V gave up 4 bases and J gave up 4 bases; unmatched junction bases: 11. The CDR3 totals 16 residues. CDR1 SGHRS and CDR2 YFSETQ come from the germline V gene. CDR3 in DNA: TGCGCCAGCAGCCGGGACAGGGTAATTGAGAGCACTGAAGCTTTCTTT. It translates to CASSRDRVIESTEAFF.